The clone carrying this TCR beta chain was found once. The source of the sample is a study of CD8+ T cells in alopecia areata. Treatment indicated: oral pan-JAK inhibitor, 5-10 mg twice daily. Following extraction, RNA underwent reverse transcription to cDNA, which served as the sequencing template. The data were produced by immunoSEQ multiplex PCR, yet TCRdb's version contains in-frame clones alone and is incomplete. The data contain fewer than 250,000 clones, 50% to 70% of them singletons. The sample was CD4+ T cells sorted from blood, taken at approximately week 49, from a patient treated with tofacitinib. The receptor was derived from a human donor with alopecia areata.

Here the CDR3 reads CASSSTGSGNTIYF. CDR3 sequence (DNA): TGTGCCAGCAGTTCAACAGGTTCTGGAAACACCATATATTTT. The chain couples TRBV6-5 to TRBJ1-3; D perhaps matches TRBD1 (5 bases). CDR1 and CDR2 (germline): MNHEY, SVGAGI. The CDR3 runs to 14 residues. Trimming shortened V by 4 bases and J by 1 base, and 8 bases separated the two germline ends.